This record concerns one T cell receptor (beta chain) sequence. Its antigen is unidentified. RNA transcripts provided the source from which TCR beta CDR3 regions were amplified. HTBI primers drove first-round RT-PCR of the TCR CDR3. Using its own MiXCR run on the multiplex PCR reads, TCRdb lists one record per CDR3 protein. The sample holds over 250,000 distinct CDR3 sequences; roughly an eighth are singletons and the top ten take roughly 35%. The data derive from a study of T cells in Graves' hyperthyroidism and ophthalmopathy. Study results and limitations: Ophthalmopathy and stable hyperthyroidism were separated by a 13 V-J model.

Germline CDR1 and CDR2: SGDLS and YYNGEE. Trimming took 3 bases from V and 5 from J; bases not matched to a gene: 6. The length of the CDR3 is 15 residues. The TCR sequence derives from a woman between 40 and 55 years old with Graves' ophthalmopathy. The sequenced material came from blood. This chain connects TRBV9 to TRBJ2-5; TRBD1 agrees at 11 bases. CDR3 sequence: CASSAGQGGWETQYF. Here the CDR3 DNA reads TGTGCCAGCAGCGCGGGACAGGGGGGGTGGGAGACCCAGTACTTC.